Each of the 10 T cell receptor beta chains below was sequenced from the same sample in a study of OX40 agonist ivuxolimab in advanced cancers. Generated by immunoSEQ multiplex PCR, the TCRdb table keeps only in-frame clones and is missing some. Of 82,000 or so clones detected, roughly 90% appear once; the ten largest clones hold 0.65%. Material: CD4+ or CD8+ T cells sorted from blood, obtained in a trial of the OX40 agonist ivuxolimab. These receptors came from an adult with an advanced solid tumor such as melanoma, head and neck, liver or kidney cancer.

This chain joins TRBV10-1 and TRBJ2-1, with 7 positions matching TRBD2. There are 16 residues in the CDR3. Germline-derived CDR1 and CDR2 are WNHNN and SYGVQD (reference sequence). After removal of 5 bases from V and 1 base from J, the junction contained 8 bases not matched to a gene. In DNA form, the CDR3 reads TGCGCCAGCAGTCCCCCCGGCGGGGGTTCCTACAATGAGCAGTTCTTC. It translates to CASSPPGGGSYNEQFF.

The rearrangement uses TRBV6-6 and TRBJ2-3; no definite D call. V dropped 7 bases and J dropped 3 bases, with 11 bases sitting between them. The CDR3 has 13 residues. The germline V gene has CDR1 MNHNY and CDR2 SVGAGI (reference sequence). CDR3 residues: CASTPLGTDTQYF. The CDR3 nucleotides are TGTGCCAGCACCCCTTTGGGAACAGATACGCAGTATTTT.

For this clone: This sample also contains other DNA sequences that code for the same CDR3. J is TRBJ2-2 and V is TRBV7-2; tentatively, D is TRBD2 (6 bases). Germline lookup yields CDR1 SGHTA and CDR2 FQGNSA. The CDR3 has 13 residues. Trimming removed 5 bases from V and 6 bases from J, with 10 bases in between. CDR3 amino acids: CASSRPGAGELFF. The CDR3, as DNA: TGTGCCAGCAGCCGGCCGGGGGCCGGGGAGCTGTTTTTT. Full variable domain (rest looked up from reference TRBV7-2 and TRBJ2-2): GAGVSQSPSNKVTEKGKDVELRCDPISGHTALYWYRQSLGQGLEFLIYFQGNSAPDKSGLPSDRFSAERTGGSVSTLTIQRTQQEDSAVYLCASSRPGAGELFFGEGSRLTVL.

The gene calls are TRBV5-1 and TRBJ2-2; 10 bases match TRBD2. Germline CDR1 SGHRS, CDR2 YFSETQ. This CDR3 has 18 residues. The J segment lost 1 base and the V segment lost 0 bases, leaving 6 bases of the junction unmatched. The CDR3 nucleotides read TGCGCCAGCAGCTTGGACCCTAGCGGGAGTGTGAACACCGGGGAGCTGTTTTTT. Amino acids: CASSLDPSGSVNTGELFF.

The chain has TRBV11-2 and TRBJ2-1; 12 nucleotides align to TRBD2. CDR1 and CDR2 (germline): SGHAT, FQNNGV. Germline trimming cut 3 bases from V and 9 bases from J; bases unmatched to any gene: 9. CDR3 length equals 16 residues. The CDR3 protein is CASSLGLAGGIGEQFF. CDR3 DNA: TGTGCCAGCAGCTTGGGGCTAGCGGGAGGGATTGGTGAGCAGTTCTTC. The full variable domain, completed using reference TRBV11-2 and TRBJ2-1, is EAGVAQSPRYKIIEKRQSVAFWCNPISGHATLYWYQQILGQGPKLLIQFQNNGVVDDSQLPKDRFSAERLKGVDSTLKIQPAKLEDSAVYLCASSLGLAGGIGEQFFGPGTRLTVL.

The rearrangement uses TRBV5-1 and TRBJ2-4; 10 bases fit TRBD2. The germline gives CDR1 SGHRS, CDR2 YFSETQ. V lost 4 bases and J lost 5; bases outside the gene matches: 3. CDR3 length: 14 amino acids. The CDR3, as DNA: TGCGCCAGCAGCCCTAGCGGGAGTGAAAACATTCAGTACTTC. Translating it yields CASSPSGSENIQYF.

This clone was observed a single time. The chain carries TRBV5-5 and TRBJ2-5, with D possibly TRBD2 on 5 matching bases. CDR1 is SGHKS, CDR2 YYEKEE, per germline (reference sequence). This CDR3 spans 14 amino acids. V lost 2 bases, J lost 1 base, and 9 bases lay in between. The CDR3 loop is CASSLTSAQETQYF. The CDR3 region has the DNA TGTGCCAGCAGCTTAACTAGTGCCCAAGAGACCCAGTACTTC. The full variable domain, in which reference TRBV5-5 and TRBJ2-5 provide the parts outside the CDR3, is DAGVTQSPTHLIKTRGQQVTLRCSPISGHKSVSWYQQVLGQGPQFIFQYYEKEERGRGNFPDRFSARQFPNYSSELNVNALLLGDSALYLCASSLTSAQETQYFGPGTRLLVL.

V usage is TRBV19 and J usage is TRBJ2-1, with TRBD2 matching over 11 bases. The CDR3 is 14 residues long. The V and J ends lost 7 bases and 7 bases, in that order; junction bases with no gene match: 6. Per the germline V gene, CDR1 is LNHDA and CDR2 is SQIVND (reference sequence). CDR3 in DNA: TGTGCCAGTATAGCGGGAGGGCCTGAGAATGAGCAGTTCTTC. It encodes CASIAGGPENEQFF. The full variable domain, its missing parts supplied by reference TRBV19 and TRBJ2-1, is DGGITQSPKYLFRKEGQNVTLSCEQNLNHDAMYWYRQDPGQGLRLIYYSQIVNDFQKGDIAEGYSVSREKKESFPLTVTSAQKNPTAFYLCASIAGGPENEQFFGPGTRLTVL.

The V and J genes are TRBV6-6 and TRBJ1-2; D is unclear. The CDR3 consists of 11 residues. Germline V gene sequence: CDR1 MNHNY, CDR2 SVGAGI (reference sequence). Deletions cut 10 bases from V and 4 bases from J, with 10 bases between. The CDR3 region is CANPGCYGYTF. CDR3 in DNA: TGTGCCAACCCCGGATGCTATGGCTACACCTTC.

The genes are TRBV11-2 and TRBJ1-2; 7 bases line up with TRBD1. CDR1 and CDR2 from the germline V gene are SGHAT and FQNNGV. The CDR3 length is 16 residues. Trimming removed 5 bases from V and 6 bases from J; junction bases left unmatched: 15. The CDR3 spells CASSPTSPRQGNGYTF. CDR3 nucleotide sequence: TGTGCCAGCAGCCCCACCTCACCCAGACAGGGCAATGGCTACACCTTC. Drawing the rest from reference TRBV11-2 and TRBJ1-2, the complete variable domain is EAGVAQSPRYKIIEKRQSVAFWCNPISGHATLYWYQQILGQGPKLLIQFQNNGVVDDSQLPKDRFSAERLKGVDSTLKIQPAKLEDSAVYLCASSPTSPRQGNGYTFGSGTRLTVV.